The source of this T cell receptor beta chain is a study of shared clonotypes between healthy human individuals. A CD45RA-negative memory subset and a CD45RA+ naive subset were separated from the CD4+ cells. Source study methods: ImmunoSEQ output lacked quality scores and full-length reads, limiting matched filtering. Data came from immunoSEQ multiplex PCR; TCRdb stores just in-frame clones and leaves some out. V, J and clone size derive from that table, while D and trimming were established from the DNA sequence. The repertoire includes about 980,000 clones, 60% to 85% of them detected once, and about 1.5% sits in the top ten. CDR1 and CDR2 from the germline V gene are MGHRA and YSYEKL. The V gene lost 0 bases and the J gene lost 4 bases, with 12 bases spanning the gap. This CDR3 comprises 16 residues.

The sequencing input was memory CD4+ T cells sorted from blood. Subset specified: CD45RA-negative fraction. This rearrangement joins TRBV4-1 to TRBJ2-2; D tentatively fits TRBD1 or TRBD2 (6 bases each). The clonotype originates from a man between 18 and 35 years old in good health. Written as DNA, the CDR3 is TGCGCCAGCAGCCAAGAAGGAGGGGGGAGCACCGGGGAGCTGTTTTTT. Translated, it gives CASSQEGGGSTGELFF.